The next 17 T cell receptor beta chains were all read from a single sample in a study of cytomegalovirus exposure and HLA in healthy donors. The PCR made use of 60 Vbeta and 13 Jbeta primers. The data were produced by immunoSEQ multiplex PCR, yet TCRdb's version contains in-frame clones alone and is incomplete. The data show tens of thousands of clones, with 60% to 80% seen just once and around 6% held by the top ten. Specimen: PBMCs. The receptors were sampled from a female donor in good health and CMV-seronegative.

This clone was picked up one time. V gene TRBV9 combines with J gene TRBJ1-5; D might be TRBD1 (6 bases). Germline V CDR1 and CDR2: SGDLS, YYNGEE. The CDR3 loop spans 18 amino acids. Trimming cost V 0 bases and J 3 bases, with 19 bases left between them. DNA for the CDR3: TGTGCCAGCAGCGTAGTGGTACCCCAACAGGGAGACAATCAGCCCCAGCATTTT. Its protein product is CASSVVVPQQGDNQPQHF.

The chain joins TRBV5-4 to TRBJ1-1; possibly TRBD1 for D (5 bases). Trimming left V 4 bases short and J 0 bases short, with 19 bases between. CDR3 length: 17 amino acids. CDR1 and CDR2 from the germline V gene are SGHNT and YYREEE (reference sequence). The CDR3 DNA reads TGTGCCAGCAGCCCAACAAACACCGGGGGGTTGAACACTGAAGCTTTCTTT. Its translation is CASSPTNTGGLNTEAFF. The complete variable domain, with remaining parts taken from reference TRBV5-4 and TRBJ1-1, reads ETGVTQSPTHLIKTRGQQVTLRCSSQSGHNTVSWYQQALGQGPQFIFQYYREEENGRGNFPPRFSGLQFPNYSSELNVNALELDDSALYLCASSPTNTGGLNTEAFFGQGTRLTVV.

The chain links TRBV4-1 to TRBJ2-1, with 10 bases fitting TRBD2. Trimming cost V 4 bases and J 7 bases; bases outside gene matches: 7. This CDR3 has 15 residues. Per the germline V gene, CDR1 is MGHRA and CDR2 is YSYEKL. CDR3 sequence: CASSRQLAGENEQFF. CDR3 bases: TGCGCCAGCAGCCGCCAGCTAGCGGGAGAGAATGAGCAGTTCTTC.

In the case of this clone: The same CDR3 can be traced to other DNA sequences in this sample. The V and J genes are TRBV28 and TRBJ1-4; possible D gene TRBD1, 5 bases. The CDR3 has 15 amino acids. Trimming stripped 3 bases from V and 5 bases from J, with 13 bases between. Looked up from germline, CDR1 is MDHEN and CDR2 is SYDVKM. CDR3 DNA: TGTGCCAGCAGTTTGGGCGGCGGGGGGAATGAAAAACTGTTTTTT. It encodes CASSLGGGGNEKLFF.

This sequence joins TRBV14 and TRBJ1-6, with D possibly being TRBD1 (5 bases). The CDR3 sequence is 15 residues long. Germline V gene data show CDR1 as SGHDN and CDR2 as FVKESK. The ends were cut back, 1 base at V and 9 bases at J, with 13 bases in the middle. CDR3 bases: TGTGCCAGCAGCCAAGCTCAGGGCACATCTTCACCCCTCCACTTT. This sequence encodes CASSQAQGTSSPLHF.

The gene calls are TRBV4-2 and TRBJ2-7; the match to TRBD2 covers 8 bases. The CDR3 covers 15 residues. Germline V gives CDR1 LGHNA, CDR2 YNFKEQ. V was clipped by 1 base and J by 5 bases; unmatched bases: 7. The CDR3 bases are TGTGCCAGCAGCCAAGGTACGGGACTAGGGGACGAGCAGTACTTC. It is translated as CASSQGTGLGDEQYF.

The CDR3 DNA follows: TGTGCCAGCACCTCCGGGACAGGATTCTACGAGCAGTACTTC. Protein: CASTSGTGFYEQYF. The chain uses TRBV5-4 and TRBJ2-7, with 8 bases lining up with TRBD1. Germline CDR1 SGHNT, CDR2 YYREEE (reference sequence). CDR3 length: 14 amino acids. V lost 6 bases and J lost 3; bases outside the gene matches: 8.

The J gene is TRBJ2-7, the V gene TRBV7-8; 9 nucleotides line up with TRBD1. CDR1 is SGHVS and CDR2 is FQNEAQ in the germline V gene. The CDR3 is made up of 14 amino acids. Trimming cost V 2 bases and J 7 bases; bases outside gene matches: 6. The CDR3 DNA reads TGTGCCAGCAGCTTATACAGGGGGCGCGGGGAGCAGTACTTC. It yields the protein CASSLYRGRGEQYF.

The chain uses TRBV12-5 and TRBJ1-1, with D uncertain. CDR1 and CDR2 from the germline V gene are LGHNT and FRNRAP. The V end lost 5 bases, the J end lost 0 bases, and 13 bases lay between the germline ends. This CDR3 contains 15 residues. CDR3 loop: CASGPPGIMNTEAFF. The CDR3, as DNA: TGTGCTAGTGGTCCCCCGGGTATCATGAACACTGAAGCTTTCTTT.

The DNA of the CDR3 is TGTGCCAGCAGCGTAGACGGTTCCTTGGGCAATCAGCCCCAGCATTTT. This gives the protein CASSVDGSLGNQPQHF. The chain combines TRBV9 with TRBJ1-5; D remains unclear. The CDR3 loop spans 16 amino acids. V gave up 0 bases and J gave up 2 bases, with 12 bases separating them. CDR1 and CDR2 from the germline V gene are SGDLS and YYNGEE.

The rearrangement uses TRBV23-1 and TRBJ1-1; TRBD1 agrees at 10 bases. TRBV23-1 is an ORF, and what it does is uncertain. Germline trimming cut 4 bases from V and 1 base from J; bases unmatched to any gene: 3. CDR3 length equals 15 residues. The CDR3 protein is CASSPRTGGNTEAFF. DNA of the CDR3: TGCGCCAGCAGTCCGCGGACAGGGGGGAACACTGAAGCTTTCTTT.

The chain's CDR3 is CASSYPENVGRTTEAFF. DNA of the CDR3: TGCGCCAGCAGCTACCCTGAAAATGTGGGCAGGACAACTGAAGCTTTCTTT. The chain is built from TRBV5-1 and TRBJ1-1, with D tentatively TRBD1 (5 bases). Germline V gene data show CDR1 as SGHRS and CDR2 as YFSETQ. The CDR3 runs 17 residues. Between the trimmed V and J ends, which lost 3 bases and 5 bases, there was a span of 23 bases.

The chain employs TRBV6-4 and TRBJ2-2; tentatively, D is TRBD1 (6 bases). The germline CDR1 and CDR2 sequences are MRHNA and SNTAGT. The CDR3 spans 14 residues. V was clipped by 6 bases and J by 3 bases, with 11 bases between them. CDR3 amino acids: CASSFKGDTGELFF. CDR3 DNA sequence: TGTGCCAGCAGCTTCAAGGGGGACACCGGGGAGCTGTTTTTT.

The V call is TRBV29-1, the J call TRBJ2-7; D possibly corresponds to TRBD1 (6 bases). The length of the CDR3 is 11 residues. V dropped 4 bases and J dropped 3 bases, with 7 bases sitting between them. Germline assignment: CDR1 SQVTM and CDR2 ANQGSEA. The CDR3 sequence: CSVAQGYEQYF. In nucleotides, the CDR3 is TGCAGCGTTGCACAGGGCTACGAGCAGTACTTC.

This clone was seen only a few times. This rearrangement joins TRBV28 to TRBJ1-2, with D uncertain. Trimming left V 8 bases short and J 7 bases short, with 20 bases between. Germline CDR1 MDHEN, CDR2 SYDVKM. The CDR3 sequence is 14 residues long. The CDR3 here is CASVPSGRFSGYTF. CDR3 nucleotides: TGTGCCAGCGTCCCATCCGGGAGGTTCTCTGGCTACACCTTC.

The genes are TRBV6-5 and TRBJ1-4; D is uncertain. Trimming shortened V by 8 bases and J by 7 bases, and 17 bases separated the two germline ends. The CDR3 is 14 amino acids. Germline CDR1 is MNHEY and CDR2 is SVGAGI. The CDR3 is CASSLGGDSEKLFF. The CDR3 DNA follows: TGTGCCAGCTCCCTTGGCGGGGATAGTGAAAAACTGTTTTTT.

The chain carries TRBV7-3 and TRBJ1-2; weak D call: TRBD1 (6 bases). The germline V gene encodes CDR1 SGHTA and CDR2 FQGTGA. Trimming pared 3 bases from V and 6 bases from J, leaving 11 bases between. The CDR3 is 13 amino acids. CDR3 in DNA: TGTGCCAGCAGCTTCGAACAGGGTGATGGCTACACCTTC. Translating it yields CASSFEQGDGYTF. The whole variable domain, filled in from reference TRBV7-3 and TRBJ1-2, reads GAGVSQTPSNKVTEKGKYVELRCDPISGHTALYWYRQSLGQGPEFLIYFQGTGAADDSGLPNDRFFAVRPEGSVSTLKIQRTERGDSAVYLCASSFEQGDGYTFGSGTRLTVV.